This T cell receptor beta chain stems from a study of memory CD8 T cells in hepatitis C reinfection. This CDR3 has 15 amino acids. CDR1 is SQVTM and CDR2 is ANQGSEA in the germline V gene. V gave up 1 base and J gave up 3 bases; unmatched junction bases: 4. Profiled with immunoSEQ multiplex PCR; TCRdb holds only in-frame clones, not every one. The data hold around 47,000 clones, with more than 75% observed a single time. Time point given: peak reinfection, 3 to 8 weeks after reinfection detection. Sorted cells were sequenced directly ex vivo without any in vitro expansion. The origin of this receptor is a young man with hepatitis C virus infection. The gene calls are TRBV29-1 and TRBJ2-1; 9 positions agree with TRBD2. The specimen sequenced was naive CD8+ T cells sorted from blood. The CDR3, as DNA: TGCAGCGTTGAAGGTCCTAGCGGGGTCTACAATGAGCAGTTCTTC. Translating gives CSVEGPSGVYNEQFF.